This T cell receptor (beta chain) was sequenced during a study of blood T cell repertoires in COVID-19. Study in general: Sources were T cells, B-cell-depleted T cells, or PBMCs; the material itself was cDNA or gDNA.

Original data processing: Reference gene primers were amplified, and this amplification served to estimate nucleated cell counts. TCRdb keeps only in-frame clones here, not all; method: immunoSEQ multiplex PCR. The DNA gave D and trimming, while V, J and clone size come from that table. Of 400,000 or so clones in the sample, roughly 86% were seen once. The CDR3 consists of 15 residues. With 2 bases removed from V and 3 bases from J, the gap between germline ends came to 8 bases. The V gene's germline CDR1 is KGHSH and CDR2 LQKENI. The specimen sequenced was PBMCs or T cells enriched from blood (not recorded which). This receptor was taken from a woman aged 40 to 50 with acute COVID-19. This chain connects TRBV18 to TRBJ2-6, with D perhaps TRBD2 (5 bases). CDR3 nucleotides: TGTGCCAGCTCACCAGAGGGTGGTGGGGCCAACGTCCTGACTTTC. It specifies CASSPEGGGANVLTF.